The clone carrying this TCR beta chain was counted only a few times. The antigen is unknown. Then a second PCR, running roughly 6 to 11 cycles, was carried out with a sample-barcoded 5' primer and a J-beta primer mix. TCRdb called the 5' RACE reads again in MiXCR, with one record for every CDR3 protein. Among approximately 1,000,000 distinct CDR3 sequences listed, under 45% were seen once. The data are from a study of blood T cells in healthy people across ages. Study results and caveats: Diversity was higher, and naive CD4+ cells more numerous, in long-lived donors than in aged donors.

Germline V gene lookup returns CDR1 DFQATT and CDR2 SNEGSKA (reference sequence). The germline V and J ends were trimmed by 5 bases and 3 bases, with 11 bases remaining between them. The CDR3 runs to 12 residues. Sequencing was performed on blood. The origin of this receptor is a woman aged 55-75 years in good health. This chain joins TRBV20-1 and TRBJ2-7; D is possibly TRBD1 (6 bases). CDR3 residues: CSARRDNYEQYF. DNA of the CDR3: TGCAGTGCTCGCCGGGACAACTACGAGCAGTACTTC.